The 11 T cell receptor beta chains listed next were all sequenced from one sample in a study of identical twins. Each CDR3 protein is one row after TCRdb ran MiXCR on the 5' RACE reads. The profile shows fewer than 550,000 distinct CDR3 sequences, nearly 15% of them singletons. This sample also belongs to another study, concerning yellow fever vaccine responses in identical twins.

Material for sequencing was CD4+ T cells sorted from blood. The receptors here all came from a young woman in good health.

The rearrangement joins TRBV5-1 to TRBJ2-1, with 11 bases lining up with TRBD2. The V gene end was trimmed by 1 base and the J gene end by 5 bases; junction bases not matched to a gene: 5. Germline values: CDR1 SGHRS, CDR2 YFSETQ. The CDR3 totals 16 residues. CDR3 coding DNA: TGCGCCAGCAGCTTGCTAGCGGGAGGAGGAGACAATGAGCAGTTCTTC. It specifies CASSLLAGGGDNEQFF.

V is TRBV4-1 and J is TRBJ2-3; possibly TRBD1 or TRBD2 for D (5 bases each). From germline, CDR1 is MGHRA and CDR2 YSYEKL. Trimming left V 1 base short and J 3 bases short, with 14 bases between. This CDR3 contains 16 residues. CDR3 sequence (DNA): TGCGCCAGCAGCCAAGTGGGGGTAGCAAGGACAGATACGCAGTATTTT. This encodes CASSQVGVARTDTQYF.

The genes are TRBV6-1 and TRBJ2-1; 7 bases map to TRBD1. Germline V gene data show CDR1 as MNHNS and CDR2 as SASEGT. The CDR3 spans 14 residues. After removal of 6 bases from V and 7 bases from J, the junction contained 9 bases not matched to a gene. The CDR3 DNA sequence: TGTGCCAGCAGCCGAGACAGGGTCCGGAATGAGCAGTTCTTC. Translating gives CASSRDRVRNEQFF.

Many counts were recorded for this clonotype. This rearrangement joins TRBV5-1 to TRBJ2-3; the D gene is possibly TRBD2 (5 bases). V lost 1 base, J lost 4 bases, and 10 bases lay in between. This CDR3 is 14 amino acids long. Looked up from germline, CDR1 is SGHRS and CDR2 is YFSETQ. As DNA, the CDR3 is TGCGCCAGCAGCTTGTCGGGGAGTGCAGATACGCAGTATTTT. Protein product: CASSLSGSADTQYF.

In DNA, the CDR3 is TGTGCCAGCAGTTTCTTGAGGGGGGATTCACCCCTCCACTTT. Amino acid sequence: CASSFLRGDSPLHF. The rearrangement joins TRBV12-3 or TRBV12-4 to TRBJ1-6; tentative D call: TRBD1 (6 bases). The CDR3 spans 14 residues. V gave up 3 bases and J gave up 8 bases, with 11 bases separating them.

This clonotype has more than one count but fewer than ten. The chain links TRBV5-1 to TRBJ1-2; D is uncertain. The CDR3 runs to 16 residues. V was clipped by 4 bases and J by 0 bases, with 16 bases between them. Looked up from germline, CDR1 is SGHRS and CDR2 is YFSETQ. CDR3 amino acids: CASSLVGLPANYGYTF. In DNA, the CDR3 is TGCGCCAGCAGCCTAGTCGGACTGCCAGCTAACTATGGCTACACCTTC.

The J gene is TRBJ2-7, the V gene TRBV2; D gene ambiguous. V was trimmed by 6 bases and J by 7 bases, leaving 10 bases between them. The germline V gene encodes CDR1 SNHLY and CDR2 FYNNEI. The CDR3 sequence is 11 residues long. This chain's CDR3 is CASRIAAEQYF. The CDR3 DNA reads as TGTGCCAGCAGGATTGCGGCAGAGCAGTACTTC. The full variable domain, in which reference TRBV2 and TRBJ2-7 provide the parts outside the CDR3, is EPEVTQTPSHQVTQMGQEVILRCVPISNHLYFYWYRQILGQKVEFLVSFYNNEISEKSEIFDDQFSVERPDGSNFTLKIRSTKLEDSAMYFCASRIAAEQYFGPGTRLTVT.

This clonotype was counted many times. The chain links TRBV12-3 or TRBV12-4 to TRBJ2-1, with 7 nucleotides matching TRBD2. V was pared by 4 bases and J by 9 bases, with 3 bases of the junction left unmatched. The CDR3 extends over 12 amino acids. The CDR3 DNA is TGTGCCAGCAGTTCGACTAGCAGTGAGCAGTTCTTC. Encoded protein: CASSSTSSEQFF.

This chain uses TRBV10-3 with TRBJ1-1; unclear D gene. The CDR3 loop spans 12 amino acids. Germline V gives CDR1 ENHRY, CDR2 SYGVKD. The V end was cut by 8 bases, the J end by 7 bases, with 14 bases between. CDR3 amino acids: CAICSGTGEAFF. Written as DNA, the CDR3 is TGTGCCATCTGTAGCGGTACGGGTGAAGCTTTCTTT.

The chain recombines TRBV10-3 with TRBJ1-6; 7 bases agree with TRBD1. Looked up from germline, CDR1 is ENHRY and CDR2 is SYGVKD. CDR3 size: 15 residues. V trimming: 7 bases; J trimming: 7 bases; junction bases outside the gene matches: 10. CDR3 DNA sequence: TGTGCCATCAAAGGATCCCAGGGGGACAATTCACCCCTCCACTTT. Its protein product is CAIKGSQGDNSPLHF.

This clonotype has a handful of counts. The J gene is TRBJ2-1, the V gene TRBV7-8; 9 positions match TRBD1. V trimming: 2 bases; J trimming: 9 bases; junction bases outside the gene matches: 11. The CDR3 has 16 residues. CDR1 and CDR2 (germline): SGHVS, FQNEAQ. The CDR3 protein is CASSLNFRTGDSEQFF. The CDR3 bases are TGTGCCAGCAGCTTAAATTTTCGGACAGGGGACAGTGAGCAGTTCTTC.